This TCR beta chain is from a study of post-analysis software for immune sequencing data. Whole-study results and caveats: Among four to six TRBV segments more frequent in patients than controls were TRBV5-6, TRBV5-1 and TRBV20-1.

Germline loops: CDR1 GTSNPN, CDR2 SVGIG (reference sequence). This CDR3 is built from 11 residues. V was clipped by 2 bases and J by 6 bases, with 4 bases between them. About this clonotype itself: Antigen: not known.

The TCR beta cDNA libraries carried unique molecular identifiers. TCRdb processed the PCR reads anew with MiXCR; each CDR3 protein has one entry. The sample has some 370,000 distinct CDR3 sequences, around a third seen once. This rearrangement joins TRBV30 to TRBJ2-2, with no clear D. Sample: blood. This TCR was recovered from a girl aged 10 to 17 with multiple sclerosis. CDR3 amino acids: CAWSSAGELFF. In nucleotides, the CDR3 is TGTGCCTGGAGTTCGGCCGGGGAGCTGTTTTTT.